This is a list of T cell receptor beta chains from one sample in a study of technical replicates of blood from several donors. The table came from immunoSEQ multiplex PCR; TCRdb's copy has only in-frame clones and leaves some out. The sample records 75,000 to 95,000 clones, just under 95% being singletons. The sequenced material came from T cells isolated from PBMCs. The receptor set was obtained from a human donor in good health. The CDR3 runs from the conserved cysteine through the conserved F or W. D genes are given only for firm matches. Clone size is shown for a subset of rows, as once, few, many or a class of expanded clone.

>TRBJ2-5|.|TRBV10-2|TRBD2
CASSESRLAGEFYETQYF
TGCGCCAGCAGTGAGTCCCGACTAGCGGGAGAATTTTATGAGACCCAGTACTTC
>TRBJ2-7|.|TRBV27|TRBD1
CASSSGTGDEQYF
TGTGCCAGCAGTTCCGGGACAGGGGACGAGCAGTACTTC
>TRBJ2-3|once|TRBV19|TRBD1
CASSIVWTGGSTDTQYF
TGTGCCAGTAGTATAGTTTGGACAGGGGGAAGCACAGATACGCAGTATTTT
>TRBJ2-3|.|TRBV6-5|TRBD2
CASGRGSVDTQYF
TGTGCCAGCGGGAGGGGCTCGGTAGATACGCAGTATTTT
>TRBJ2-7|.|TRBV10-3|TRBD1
CAISTGANYEQYF
TGTGCCATCAGTACAGGGGCCAACTACGAGCAGTACTTC
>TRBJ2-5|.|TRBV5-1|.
CASSYSDSQETQYF
TGCGCCAGCAGCTACAGCGACAGCCAAGAGACCCAGTACTTC
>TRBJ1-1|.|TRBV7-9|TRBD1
CASSSVRDRYTEAFF
TGTGCCAGCAGCTCCGTTCGGGACAGATACACTGAAGCTTTCTTT
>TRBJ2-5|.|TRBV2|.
CASSDWVALPETQYF
TGTGCCAGCAGTGATTGGGTAGCCCTACCGGAGACCCAGTACTTC
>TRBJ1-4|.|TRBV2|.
CASIGVGNEKLFF
TGTGCCAGCATAGGGGTGGGAAATGAAAAACTGTTTTTT
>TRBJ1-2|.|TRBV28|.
CASSLSEVMRGYTF
TGTGCCAGCAGTTTAAGTGAGGTTATGCGTGGCTACACCTTC
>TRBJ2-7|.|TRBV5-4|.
CASSLTGYEQYF
TGTGCCAGCAGCCTAACAGGCTACGAGCAGTACTTC
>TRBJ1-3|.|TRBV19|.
CASSIGTSGNTIYF
TGTGCCAGTAGTATAGGTACTTCTGGAAACACCATATATTTT
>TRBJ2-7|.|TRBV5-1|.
CASSYGQSYEQYF
TGCGCCAGCAGCTATGGACAGTCCTACGAGCAGTACTTC
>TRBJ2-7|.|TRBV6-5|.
CASSPGARNEQYF
TGTGCCAGCTCTCCAGGGGCCCGCAACGAGCAGTACTTC
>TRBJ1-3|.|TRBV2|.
CASHRESGNTIYF
TGTGCCAGCCATCGGGAATCTGGAAACACCATATATTTT
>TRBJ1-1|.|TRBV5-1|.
CASSPGWNTEAFF
TGCGCCAGCAGCCCAGGGTGGAACACTGAAGCTTTCTTT
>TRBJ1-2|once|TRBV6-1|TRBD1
CASSEGTGKRGYTF
TGTGCCAGCAGTGAAGGGACAGGGAAGCGTGGCTACACCTTC
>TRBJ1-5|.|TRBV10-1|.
CASTSLNRCKGNLKGGNQPQHF
TGCGCCAGCACTTCATTAAATCGGTGTAAGGGAAACCTAAAGGGGGGCAATCAGCCCCAGCATTTT
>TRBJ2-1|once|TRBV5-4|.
CASSLGGSDEQFF
TGTGCCAGCAGCTTGGGAGGGTCCGATGAGCAGTTCTTC
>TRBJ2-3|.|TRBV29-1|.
CSADSSTDTQYF
TGCAGCGCAGACTCTAGCACAGATACGCAGTATTTT
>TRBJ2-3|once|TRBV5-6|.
CASSLRGDTSFTDTQYF
TGTGCCAGCAGCTTGCGAGGGGACACGTCCTTCACAGATACGCAGTATTTT
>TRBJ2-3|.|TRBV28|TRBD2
CASSPPGLAGDTTDTQYF
TGTGCCAGCAGTCCCCCGGGACTAGCGGGCGATACTACAGATACGCAGTATTTT
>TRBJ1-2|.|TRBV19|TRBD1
CASSIGTDGYGYTF
TGTGCCAGTAGTATCGGGACAGACGGCTATGGCTACACCTTC
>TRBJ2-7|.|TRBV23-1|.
CASSTVARVYEQYF
TGCGCCAGCTCAACAGTTGCCCGCGTATACGAGCAGTACTTC
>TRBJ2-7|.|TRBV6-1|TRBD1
CASRQGGHEQYF
TGTGCCAGCAGACAAGGGGGCCACGAGCAGTACTTC
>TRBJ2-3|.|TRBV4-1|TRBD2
CASSLLAGGTDTQYF
TGCGCCAGCAGCCTCCTAGCGGGAGGCACAGATACGCAGTATTTT
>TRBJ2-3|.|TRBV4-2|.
CASSQEYSTLLGDTQYF
TGTGCCAGCAGCCAAGAATACAGCACACTCTTAGGAGATACGCAGTATTTT
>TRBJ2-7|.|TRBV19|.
CASSIWPTRTSSGYEQYF
TGTGCCAGTAGTATATGGCCCACGAGGACATCCTCGGGCTACGAGCAGTACTTC
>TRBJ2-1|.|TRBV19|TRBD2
CASSAGLDTYNEQFF
TGTGCCAGTAGTGCGGGACTAGACACCTACAATGAGCAGTTCTTC
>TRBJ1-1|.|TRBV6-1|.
CASSDWDIDEAFF
TGTGCCAGCAGTGACTGGGACATTGATGAAGCTTTCTTT
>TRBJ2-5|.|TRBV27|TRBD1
CASSSNRGEQETQYF
TGTGCCAGCAGTTCTAACAGGGGAGAGCAAGAGACCCAGTACTTC
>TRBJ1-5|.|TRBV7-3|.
CASRRNQPQHF
TGTGCCAGCAGGCGGAATCAGCCCCAGCATTTT
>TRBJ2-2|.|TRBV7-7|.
CASSPRGGRTGELFF
TGTGCTAGCAGCCCGAGGGGGGGCAGGACCGGGGAGCTGTTTTTT
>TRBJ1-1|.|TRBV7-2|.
CASSSDGLNTEAFF
TGTGCCAGCAGCTCAGACGGGTTAAACACTGAAGCTTTCTTT
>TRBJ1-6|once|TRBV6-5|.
CASSATGSSPLHF
TGTGCCAGCAGTGCAACAGGGAGCTCACCCCTCCACTTT
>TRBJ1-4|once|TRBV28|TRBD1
CASRETGGYGEKLFF
TGTGCCAGCAGAGAAACAGGGGGCTATGGGGAAAAACTGTTTTTT
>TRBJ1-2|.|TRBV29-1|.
CSAPTGGHGYTF
TGCAGCGCCCCGACAGGTGGGCATGGCTACACCTTC
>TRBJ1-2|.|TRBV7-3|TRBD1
CASSLAGDRVANYGYTF
TGTGCCAGCAGCTTAGCGGGGGACAGGGTAGCGAACTATGGCTACACCTTC
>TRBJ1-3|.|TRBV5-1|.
CASSLAGGSNTIYF
TGCGCCAGCAGCTTGGCCGGGGGGAGTAACACCATATATTTT
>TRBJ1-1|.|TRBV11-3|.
CASSFQQGRAFF
TGTGCCAGCAGCTTTCAACAGGGCAGGGCTTTCTTT
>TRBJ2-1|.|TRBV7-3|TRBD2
CASSLGLAGYNEQFF
TGTGCCAGCAGCTTAGGGCTAGCGGGGTACAATGAGCAGTTCTTC
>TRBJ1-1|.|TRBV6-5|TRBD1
CASSLSSGTGATEAFF
TGTGCCAGCAGTTTATCTTCCGGGACAGGGGCGACTGAAGCTTTCTTT
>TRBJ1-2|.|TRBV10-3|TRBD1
CAAHRQGAADGYTF
TGTGCCGCTCACCGACAGGGGGCGGCGGATGGCTACACCTTC
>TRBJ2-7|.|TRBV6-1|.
CASGQSGAYEQYF
TGTGCCAGTGGACAGTCCGGCGCTTACGAGCAGTACTTC
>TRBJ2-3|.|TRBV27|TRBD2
CASSSWGTSVPTDTQYF
TGTGCCAGCAGTTCTTGGGGGACTAGCGTTCCCACAGATACGCAGTATTTT
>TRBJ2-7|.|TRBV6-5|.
CASSRAYEQYF
TGTGCCAGCAGCAGGGCCTACGAGCAGTACTTC
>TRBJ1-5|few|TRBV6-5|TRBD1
CASSSTGSNQPQHF
TGTGCCAGCAGTTCGACAGGGAGTAATCAGCCCCAGCATTTT
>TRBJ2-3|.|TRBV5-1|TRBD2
CASSLGYVSGMSTDTQYF
TGCGCCAGCAGCTTGGGTTATGTGAGCGGGATGAGCACAGATACGCAGTATTTT
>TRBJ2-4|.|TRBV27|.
CASRNSAKNIQYF
TGTGCCAGCAGAAACTCCGCCAAAAACATTCAGTACTTC
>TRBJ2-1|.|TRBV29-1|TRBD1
CSVVTGREQFF
TGCAGCGTCGTGACAGGGCGTGAGCAGTTCTTC
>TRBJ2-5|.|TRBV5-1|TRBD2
CASSLREGLETQYF
TGCGCCAGCAGCTTGCGGGAGGGCCTAGAGACCCAGTACTTC
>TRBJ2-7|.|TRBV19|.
CASSMRPTYEQYF
TGTGCCAGTAGTATGCGGCCGACCTACGAGCAGTACTTC
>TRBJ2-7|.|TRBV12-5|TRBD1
CASGRQFRGQSEQYF
TGTGCTAGTGGCCGCCAATTTAGGGGGCAATCCGAGCAGTACTTC
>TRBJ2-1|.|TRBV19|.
CASSGLGSSVVNEQFF
TGTGCCAGTAGTGGTCTTGGTTCTTCGGTAGTTAATGAGCAGTTCTTC
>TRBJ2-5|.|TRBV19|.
CATRSGETQYF
TGTGCCACTAGGAGTGGAGAGACCCAGTACTTC